This is a list of T cell receptor beta chains from one sample in a study of cytomegalovirus exposure and HLA in healthy donors. The method was immunoSEQ multiplex PCR; TCRdb's version includes in-frame clones alone and lacks a portion of them. The sample has 90,000 to 150,000 clones, roughly 90% seen once. The sequenced sample was PBMCs. These receptors were obtained from a woman aged 18-29 years in good health and CMV-seropositive. Each CDR3 is given with its conserved first and last residue. A D gene is named only where the DNA matches it firmly. Where a row states a size, it is once, few, many or the class of an expanded clone; other rows omit it.

D	size	J	V	DNA	CDR3
NA	NA	TRBJ1-2	TRBV5-1	TGCGCCAGCAGCTTGGGGTTAGAGATAACCGCTAACTATGGCTACACCTTC	CASSLGLEITANYGYTF
NA	NA	TRBJ1-2	TRBV20-1	TGCAGTGCTAGCGAGGGTGGCTACACCTTC	CSASEGGYTF
TRBD2	once	TRBJ2-3	TRBV5-1	TGCGCCAGCAGATTTTGGTCCAGTGGGGCTAGCGGGATCAGCACAGATACGCAGTATTTT	CASRFWSSGASGISTDTQYF
NA	NA	TRBJ2-1	TRBV5-4	TGTGCCAGCAGCTTCGGTCAGGGCAATGAGCAGTTCTTC	CASSFGQGNEQFF
NA	NA	TRBJ2-6	TRBV30	TGTGCCTGGAGTCCAGAGGCGGGGGCCAACGTCCTGACTTTC	CAWSPEAGANVLTF
TRBD1	NA	TRBJ1-2	TRBV7-9	TGTGCCAGCAGCTTAGGGAACGCCGACAGGGGGAAGGGCTACACCTTC	CASSLGNADRGKGYTF
NA	NA	TRBJ2-3	TRBV5-4	TGTGCCAGCAGCCGGGACTTTGTCACAGATACGCAGTATTTT	CASSRDFVTDTQYF
NA	few	TRBJ1-1	TRBV19	TGTGCCAGTAGTCTGACAGGAAACATGAACACTGAAGCTTTCTTT	CASSLTGNMNTEAFF
NA	NA	TRBJ2-3	TRBV11-2	TGTGCCAGCAGCTCTAACAGTCCAGATACGCAGTATTTT	CASSSNSPDTQYF
NA	NA	TRBJ1-1	TRBV18	TGTGCCAGCTCACCACCGGGGCGCACTCGTGAAGCTTTCTTT	CASSPPGRTREAFF
TRBD1	once	TRBJ1-2	TRBV7-9	TGTGCCAGCAGCCCTCGACAGGGGGTGCGCTTGGGGTATGGCTACACCTTC	CASSPRQGVRLGYGYTF
TRBD2	NA	TRBJ2-3	TRBV19	TGTGCCAGCCGCCAGGCTAGCGGGGCGGTACATACGCAGTATTTT	CASRQASGAVHTQYF
NA	few	TRBJ2-5	TRBV5-4	TGTGCCAGCAGCGAGGGACTCGCCCAAGAGACCCAGTACTTC	CASSEGLAQETQYF
NA	NA	TRBJ1-6	TRBV6-1	TGTGCCAGCAGTGAAATCTGGGGGCGAAAGGATTCACCCCTCCACTTT	CASSEIWGRKDSPLHF
NA	NA	TRBJ1-5	TRBV6-1	TGTGCCAGCAGTGAACTCGGAGGACAGAGCAATCAGCCCCAGCATTTT	CASSELGGQSNQPQHF
TRBD2	NA	TRBJ2-7	TRBV9	TGTGCCAGCAGCCCCCTAGCGGTCTCCTACGAGCAGTACTTC	CASSPLAVSYEQYF
TRBD2	NA	TRBJ2-1	TRBV30	TGTGCCTGGACTAGCGGGAGCGGGTATGAGCAGTTCTTC	CAWTSGSGYEQFF
NA	NA	TRBJ2-2	TRBV19	TGTGCCAGTAGCCCTACAGGGCTAGTAAAGAACACCGGGGAGCTGTTTTTT	CASSPTGLVKNTGELFF
TRBD1	NA	TRBJ1-1	TRBV5-1	TGCGCCAGCAGCCCGGGACAGCCCCTGAACACTGAAGCTTTCTTT	CASSPGQPLNTEAFF
NA	NA	TRBJ1-2	TRBV7-9	TGTGCCAGCAGCCGCCGGGGTACGAACTATGGCTACACCTTC	CASSRRGTNYGYTF
NA	NA	TRBJ1-4	TRBV7-9	TGTGCCAGCAGCTCGAGAACACAGCCGGGAAGTGAAAAACTGTTTTTT	CASSSRTQPGSEKLFF
NA	once	TRBJ2-1	TRBV4-2	TGTGCCAGCAGCCAAGATCCAGGGGGGAGCTCCTACAATGAGCAGTTCTTC	CASSQDPGGSSYNEQFF
NA	NA	TRBJ1-2	TRBV20-1	TGCAGTGCCACAAGGGGTGGTGGCTACACCTTC	CSATRGGGYTF
NA	NA	TRBJ1-2	TRBV19	TGTGCCAGTAGTATATTCGGCGGAGAAGATGGCTACACCTTC	CASSIFGGEDGYTF